This T cell receptor (beta chain) appears in the sequencing data of a study of T cell repertoires in cytomegalovirus infection. As for the study in general: Selection of CMV epitopes for the study included recently identified HLA-C-restricted and well-studied HLA-B-restricted ones. Public TCR beta signatures marked donors with CMV infection and the matching HLA. Overall study findings and caveats: The ex vivo response was dominated by HLA-C-restricted CMV-specific TCR beta clonotypes.

TCRdb re-analysed the reads in MiXCR, keeping a single row per CDR3 protein. The sample records fewer than 950,000 distinct CDR3 sequences, 30% to 35% being singletons. This clonotype appeared a single time. Its cognate antigen is unknown. Germline-derived CDR1 and CDR2 are SGHNT and YENEEA. V was clipped by 5 bases and J by 5 bases, with 9 bases between them. CDR3 length: 12 residues. The source is a human donor in good health (CMV status not recorded). Some clones in this sample may be carry-over from other donors' samples. Sequencing was performed on cultured CD8+ T cells from PBMCs, taken from culture after CMV antigen stimulation. The chain recombines TRBV11-3 with TRBJ2-5; D gene ambiguous. The DNA of the CDR3 is TGTGCCAGCAGCAACGACGGTGAGACCCAGTACTTC. It codes for CASSNDGETQYF.